The T cell receptor beta chain described here comes from a study of CD8+CD57+ T cells in acquired aplastic anemia. Turning to the study itself: DNA from sorted CD4+ and CD8+ cells averaged roughly 3.2 ug. Findings and limits, study-wide: The number of CD8+ CDR3 sequences shared by patients and controls was twenty-nine.

Of note for this clonotype: What it recognizes is unknown.

Using genomic DNA as the template, TCR beta VDJ and CDR3 profiling was carried out. TCRdb redid the calling of the reads with MiXCR, one entry per CDR3 protein. The data contain around 170,000 distinct CDR3 sequences, around 45% of them seen just once; the ten biggest clones take up over 7.5%. For sequencing, patients were chosen who had shown expansion of CD8+CD57+ cells by flow cytometry. Severe acquired aplastic anemia affected all patients. When blood sampling took place, the patients had received no therapy. V was pared by 4 bases and J by 3 bases, with 6 bases of the junction left unmatched. The CDR3 covers 14 residues. Germline assignment: CDR1 SQVTM and CDR2 ANQGSEA.

What was sequenced was sorted CD4+, CD8+, or CD8+CD57+ T cells (not recorded which) from PBMCs. V is TRBV29-1 and J is TRBJ2-1, with 7 bases lining up with TRBD2. This TCR was sampled from a human donor with aplastic anemia. Here the CDR3 reads CSVGRESIYNEQFF. The CDR3 DNA sequence: TGCAGCGTTGGGCGGGAGTCGATCTACAATGAGCAGTTCTTC.